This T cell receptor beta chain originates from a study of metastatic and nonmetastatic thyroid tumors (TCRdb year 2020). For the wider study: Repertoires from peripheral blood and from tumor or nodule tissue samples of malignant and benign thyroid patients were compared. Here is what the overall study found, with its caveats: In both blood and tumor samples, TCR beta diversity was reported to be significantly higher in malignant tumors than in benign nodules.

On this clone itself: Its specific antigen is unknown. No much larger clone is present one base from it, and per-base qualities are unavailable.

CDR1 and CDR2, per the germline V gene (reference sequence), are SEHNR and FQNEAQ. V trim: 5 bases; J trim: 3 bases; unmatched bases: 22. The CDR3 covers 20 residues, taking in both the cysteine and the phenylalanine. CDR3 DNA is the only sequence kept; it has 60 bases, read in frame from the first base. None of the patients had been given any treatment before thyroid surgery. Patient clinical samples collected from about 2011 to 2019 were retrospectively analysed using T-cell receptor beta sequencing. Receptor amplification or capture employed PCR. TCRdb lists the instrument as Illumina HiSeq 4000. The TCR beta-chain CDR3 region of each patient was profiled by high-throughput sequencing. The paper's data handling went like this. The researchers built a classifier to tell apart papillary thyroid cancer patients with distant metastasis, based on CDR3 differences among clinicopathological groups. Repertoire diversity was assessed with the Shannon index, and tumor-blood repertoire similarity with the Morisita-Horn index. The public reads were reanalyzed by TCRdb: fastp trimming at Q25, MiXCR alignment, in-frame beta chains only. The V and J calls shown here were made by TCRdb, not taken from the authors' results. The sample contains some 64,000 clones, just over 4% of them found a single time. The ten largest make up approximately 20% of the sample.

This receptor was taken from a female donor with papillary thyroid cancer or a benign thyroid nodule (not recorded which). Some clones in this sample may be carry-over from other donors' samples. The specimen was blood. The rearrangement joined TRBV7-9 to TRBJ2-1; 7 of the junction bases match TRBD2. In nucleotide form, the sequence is TGTGCCAGCAGCCCCATGGGGCTGAGGCGCTGCGGGAGTTTCTACAATGAGCAGTTCTTC. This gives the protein CASSPMGLRRCGSFYNEQFF.